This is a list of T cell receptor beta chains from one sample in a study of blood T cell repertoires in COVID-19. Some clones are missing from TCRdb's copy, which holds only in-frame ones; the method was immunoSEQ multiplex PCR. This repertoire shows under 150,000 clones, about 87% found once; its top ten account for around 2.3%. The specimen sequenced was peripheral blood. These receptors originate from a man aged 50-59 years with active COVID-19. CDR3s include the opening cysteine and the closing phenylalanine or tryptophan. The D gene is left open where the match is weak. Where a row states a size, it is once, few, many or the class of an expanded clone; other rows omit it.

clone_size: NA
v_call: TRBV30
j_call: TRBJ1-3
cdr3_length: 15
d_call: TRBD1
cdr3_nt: TGTGCCTGGAGTGAAGACAGGGGTACTGGAAACACCATATATTTT
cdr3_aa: CAWSEDRGTGNTIYF

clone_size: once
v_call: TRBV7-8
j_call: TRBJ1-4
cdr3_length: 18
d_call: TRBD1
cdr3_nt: TGTGCCAGCAGCTTAGTGGTCATACAGGGGGCCACTAATGAAAAACTGTTTTTT
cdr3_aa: CASSLVVIQGATNEKLFF

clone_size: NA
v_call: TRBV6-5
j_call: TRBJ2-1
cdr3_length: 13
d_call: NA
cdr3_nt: TGTGCCAGTAACAGGGTAGGGAACAATGAGCAGTTCTTC
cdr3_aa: CASNRVGNNEQFF

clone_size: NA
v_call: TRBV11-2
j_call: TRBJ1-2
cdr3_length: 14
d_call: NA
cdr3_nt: TGTGCCAGCAGCCACCAACAGGATCGGAGTGGCTACACCTTC
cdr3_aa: CASSHQQDRSGYTF

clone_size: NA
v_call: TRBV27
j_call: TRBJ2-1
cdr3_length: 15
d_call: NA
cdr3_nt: TGTGCCAGCAGTTTTTTCCAGGGTCGGAGCAATGAGCAGTTCTTC
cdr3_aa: CASSFFQGRSNEQFF

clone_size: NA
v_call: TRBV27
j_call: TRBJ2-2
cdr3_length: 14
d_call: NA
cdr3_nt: TGTGCCAGCAGCTCCAGGGGCCCAACCGGGGAGCTGTTTTTT
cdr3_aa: CASSSRGPTGELFF

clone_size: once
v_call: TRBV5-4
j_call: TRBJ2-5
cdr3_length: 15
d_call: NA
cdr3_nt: TGTGCCAGCAGCTTGGAGCCGAGGAGTGGGGAGACCCAGTACTTC
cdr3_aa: CASSLEPRSGETQYF

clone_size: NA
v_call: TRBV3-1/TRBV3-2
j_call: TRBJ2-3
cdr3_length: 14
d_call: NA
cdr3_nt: TGTGCCAGCAGCCAGTCGGCAGGGGCAGATACGCAGTATTTT
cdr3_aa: CASSQSAGADTQYF

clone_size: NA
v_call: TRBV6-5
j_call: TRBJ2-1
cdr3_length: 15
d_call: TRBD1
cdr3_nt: TGTGCCAGCAGTGACTCGACAGGGGGCCGGGATGAGCAGTTCTTC
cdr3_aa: CASSDSTGGRDEQFF

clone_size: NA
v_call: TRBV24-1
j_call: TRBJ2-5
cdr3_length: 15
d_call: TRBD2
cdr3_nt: TGTGCCACCAGTTTGGGCGGGGGGGGACAAGAGACCCAGTACTTC
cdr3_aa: CATSLGGGGQETQYF

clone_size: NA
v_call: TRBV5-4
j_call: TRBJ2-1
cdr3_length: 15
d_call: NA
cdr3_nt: TGTGCCAGCAGCATACCGCGGGACGCCTACAATGAGCAGTTCTTC
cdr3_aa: CASSIPRDAYNEQFF

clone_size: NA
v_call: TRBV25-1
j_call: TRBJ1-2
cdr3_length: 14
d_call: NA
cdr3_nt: TGTGCCAGCAGTGGCTACCCGGACATTGGAGGCTACACCTTC
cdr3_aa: CASSGYPDIGGYTF

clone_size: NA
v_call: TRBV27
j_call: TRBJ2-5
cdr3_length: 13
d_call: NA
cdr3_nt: TGTGCCAGCAGTTTGGCCCCCTTAGAGACCCAGTACTTC
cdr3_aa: CASSLAPLETQYF

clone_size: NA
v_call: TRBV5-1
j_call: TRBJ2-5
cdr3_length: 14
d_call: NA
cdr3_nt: TGCGCCAGCAGCTTGGTGGCAGGGGAAGAGACCCAGTACTTC
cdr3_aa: CASSLVAGEETQYF

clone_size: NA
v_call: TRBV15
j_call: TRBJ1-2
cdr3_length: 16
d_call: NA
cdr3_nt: TGTGCCACCAGCAGAGATCGGCGGGCAGGGGAATATGGCTACACCTTC
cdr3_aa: CATSRDRRAGEYGYTF

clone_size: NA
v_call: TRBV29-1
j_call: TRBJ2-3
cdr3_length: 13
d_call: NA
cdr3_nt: TGCAGCGTTGATAGGATAGTCGGGGATACGCAGTATTTT
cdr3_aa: CSVDRIVGDTQYF

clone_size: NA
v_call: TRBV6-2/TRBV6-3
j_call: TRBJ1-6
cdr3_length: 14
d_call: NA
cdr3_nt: TGTGCCAGCAGTTCTGAGGGAAGAAATTCACCCCTCCACTTT
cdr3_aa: CASSSEGRNSPLHF

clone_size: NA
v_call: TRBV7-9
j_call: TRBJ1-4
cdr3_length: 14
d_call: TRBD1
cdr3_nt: TGTGCCAGCAGCCCAGGACAGGGCGAAGAAAAACTGTTTTTT
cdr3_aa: CASSPGQGEEKLFF

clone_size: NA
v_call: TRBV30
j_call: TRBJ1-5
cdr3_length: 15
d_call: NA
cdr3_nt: TGTGCCTGGAGTGTCCGGACAGCCATCAATCAGCCCCAGCATTTT
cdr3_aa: CAWSVRTAINQPQHF

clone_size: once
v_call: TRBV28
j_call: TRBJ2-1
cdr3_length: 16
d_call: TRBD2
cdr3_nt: TGTGCCAGCAGTGCACCCGGGACTAGATCGAGGGGTGAGCAGTTCTTC
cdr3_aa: CASSAPGTRSRGEQFF

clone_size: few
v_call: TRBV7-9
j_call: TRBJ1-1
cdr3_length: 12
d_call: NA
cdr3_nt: TGTGCCAGCAGTCCCGGGGAGTTTGAAGCTTTCTTT
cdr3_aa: CASSPGEFEAFF

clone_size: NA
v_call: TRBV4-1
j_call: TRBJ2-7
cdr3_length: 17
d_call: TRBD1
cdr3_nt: TGCGCCAGCAGCCAAGTGGGGGGCAGGGGGCTCTATCACGGGCAGTACTTC
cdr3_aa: CASSQVGGRGLYHGQYF

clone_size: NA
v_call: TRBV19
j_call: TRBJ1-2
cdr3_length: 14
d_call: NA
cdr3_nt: TGTGCCAGTAAAATAGAGGCAACAAGCTATGGCTACACCTTC
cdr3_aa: CASKIEATSYGYTF

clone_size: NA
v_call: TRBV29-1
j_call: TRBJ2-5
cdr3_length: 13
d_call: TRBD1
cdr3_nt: TGCAGCGTTCGGGACAGGGCCGGAGAGACCCAGTACTTC
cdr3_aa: CSVRDRAGETQYF

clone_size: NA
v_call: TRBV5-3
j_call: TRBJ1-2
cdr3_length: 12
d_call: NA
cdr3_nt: TGTGCCAGACCACACAGGGCCTATGGCTACACCTTC
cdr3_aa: CARPHRAYGYTF

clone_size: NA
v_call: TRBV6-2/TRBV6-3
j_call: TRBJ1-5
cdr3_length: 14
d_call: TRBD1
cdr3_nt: TGTGCCAGCAGTTTTACAGGGGGCAATCAGCCCCAGCATTTT
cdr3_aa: CASSFTGGNQPQHF

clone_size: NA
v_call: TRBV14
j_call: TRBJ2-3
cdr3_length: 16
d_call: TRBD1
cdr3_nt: TGTGCCAGCAGCCAAGGGCCGCAGGGGGCCGTAGATACGCAGTATTTT
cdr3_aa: CASSQGPQGAVDTQYF

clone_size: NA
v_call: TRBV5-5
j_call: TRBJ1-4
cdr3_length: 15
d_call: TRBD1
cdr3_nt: TGTGCCAGCAGCCGGACGGGACAGCTTAATGAAAAACTGTTTTTT
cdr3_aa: CASSRTGQLNEKLFF

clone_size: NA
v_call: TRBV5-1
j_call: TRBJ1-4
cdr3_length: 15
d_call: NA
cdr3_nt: TGCGCCAGCAGCCCAACAGGGCTGTCTAATGAAAAACTGTTTTTT
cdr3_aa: CASSPTGLSNEKLFF

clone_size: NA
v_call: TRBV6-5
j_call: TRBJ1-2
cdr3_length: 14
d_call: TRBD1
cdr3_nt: TGTGCCAGCAGTTATTTTGGACAGGGTTATGGCTACACCTTC
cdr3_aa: CASSYFGQGYGYTF

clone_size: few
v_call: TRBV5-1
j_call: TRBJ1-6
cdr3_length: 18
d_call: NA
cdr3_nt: TGCGCCACCAAGCGGGGGTCTGCCGCCCCTACGGAATATTCACCCCTCCACTTT
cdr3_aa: CATKRGSAAPTEYSPLHF

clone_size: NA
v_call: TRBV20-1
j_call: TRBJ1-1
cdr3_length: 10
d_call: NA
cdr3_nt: TGCAGCCCAGGGAACACTGAAGCTTTCTTT
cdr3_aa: CSPGNTEAFF

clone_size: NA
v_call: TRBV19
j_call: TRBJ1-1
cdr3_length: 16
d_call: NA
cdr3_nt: TGTGCCAGTAGTACCCGGGGGGCCCGGCTCGTCACTGAAGCTTTCTTT
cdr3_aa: CASSTRGARLVTEAFF

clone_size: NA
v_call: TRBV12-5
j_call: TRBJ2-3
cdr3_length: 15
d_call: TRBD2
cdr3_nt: TGTGCTAGTGGTTTGGTCCGGGGGGGGACAAATACGCAGTATTTT
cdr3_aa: CASGLVRGGTNTQYF

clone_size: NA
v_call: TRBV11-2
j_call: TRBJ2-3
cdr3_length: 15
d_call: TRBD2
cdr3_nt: TGTGCCAGCAGCTTGGCGGGGGTTATGACAGATACGCAGTATTTT
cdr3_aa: CASSLAGVMTDTQYF

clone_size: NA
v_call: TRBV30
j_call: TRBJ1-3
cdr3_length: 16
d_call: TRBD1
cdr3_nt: TGTGCCTGGAGTTACGGTGGGACAGGGAGTGGAAACACCATATATTTT
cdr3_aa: CAWSYGGTGSGNTIYF

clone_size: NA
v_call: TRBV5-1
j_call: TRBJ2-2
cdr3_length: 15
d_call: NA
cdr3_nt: TGCGCCAGCAGCTTAACAGATACGAACACCGGGGAGCTGTTTTTT
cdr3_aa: CASSLTDTNTGELFF

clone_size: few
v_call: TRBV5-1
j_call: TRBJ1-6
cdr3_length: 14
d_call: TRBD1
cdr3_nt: TGCGCCAGCAGCTTGCAGACAGGGGGTTCACCCCTCCACTTT
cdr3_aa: CASSLQTGGSPLHF

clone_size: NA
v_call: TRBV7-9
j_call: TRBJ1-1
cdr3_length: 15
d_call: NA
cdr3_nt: TGTGCCAGCAGCTTGACTGGAGGCCGGAACACTGAAGCTTTCTTT
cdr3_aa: CASSLTGGRNTEAFF

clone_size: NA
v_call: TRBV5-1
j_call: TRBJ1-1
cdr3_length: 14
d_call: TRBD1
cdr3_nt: TGCGCCAGCAGCTCAGAACAGGGGCGGACTGAAGCTTTCTTT
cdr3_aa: CASSSEQGRTEAFF

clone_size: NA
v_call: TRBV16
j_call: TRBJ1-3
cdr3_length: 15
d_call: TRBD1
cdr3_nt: TGTGCCAGCAGCCCCAGGACAGGGTCTGGAAACACCATATATTTT
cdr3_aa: CASSPRTGSGNTIYF

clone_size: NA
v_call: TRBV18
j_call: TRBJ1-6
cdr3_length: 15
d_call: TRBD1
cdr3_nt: TGTGCCAGCTCACTTTTAGGGACAGGGAAGTCACCCCTCCACTTT
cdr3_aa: CASSLLGTGKSPLHF

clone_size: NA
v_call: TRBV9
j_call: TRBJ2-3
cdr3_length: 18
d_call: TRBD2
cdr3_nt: TGTGCCAGCAGCGAGCAAAGGACTAGCGGGTTCCTCACAGATACGCAGTATTTT
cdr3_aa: CASSEQRTSGFLTDTQYF

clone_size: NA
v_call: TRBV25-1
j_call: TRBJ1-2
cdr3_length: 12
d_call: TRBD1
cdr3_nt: TGTGCCAGCACACGACAGGGTTTTGGCTACACCTTC
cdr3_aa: CASTRQGFGYTF

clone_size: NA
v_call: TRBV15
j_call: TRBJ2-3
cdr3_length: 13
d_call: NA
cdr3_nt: TGTGCCACCAGCAGTTCAGGAGGGGTTACGCAGTATTTT
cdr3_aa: CATSSSGGVTQYF

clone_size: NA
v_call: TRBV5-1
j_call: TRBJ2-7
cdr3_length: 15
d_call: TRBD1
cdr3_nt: TGCGCCAGCAGCCTCCTTGGACAGGGGACCTACGAGCAGTACTTC
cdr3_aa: CASSLLGQGTYEQYF